This T cell receptor beta chain stems from a study of T cell responses to AZD1222 COVID-19 vaccine. Note on this clone: Its antigen is still unknown.

Only in-frame clones appear in the TCRdb table, and some are missing; sequencing was by immunoSEQ multiplex PCR. Of roughly 140,000 clones in the sample, approximately 89% were seen once. CDR3 length: 16 amino acids. Germline V lookup: CDR1 SGHRS, CDR2 YFSETQ. The V gene end was trimmed by 0 bases and the J gene end by 0 bases; junction bases not matched to a gene: 5. Points from the study as a whole: Spike as a whole was targeted by vaccine-associated CD4 TCRs, dominant at 160-218 and 743-854.

The specimen was peripheral blood, collected on day 0 of AZD1222 vaccination. The rearrangement links TRBV5-1 to TRBJ2-7; the match to TRBD1 covers 8 bases. The receptor was isolated from an adult in good health. The CDR3 sequence: CASSLGGTGYSYEQYF. In nucleotides, the CDR3 is TGCGCCAGCAGCTTGGGTGGGACAGGTTACTCCTACGAGCAGTACTTC.